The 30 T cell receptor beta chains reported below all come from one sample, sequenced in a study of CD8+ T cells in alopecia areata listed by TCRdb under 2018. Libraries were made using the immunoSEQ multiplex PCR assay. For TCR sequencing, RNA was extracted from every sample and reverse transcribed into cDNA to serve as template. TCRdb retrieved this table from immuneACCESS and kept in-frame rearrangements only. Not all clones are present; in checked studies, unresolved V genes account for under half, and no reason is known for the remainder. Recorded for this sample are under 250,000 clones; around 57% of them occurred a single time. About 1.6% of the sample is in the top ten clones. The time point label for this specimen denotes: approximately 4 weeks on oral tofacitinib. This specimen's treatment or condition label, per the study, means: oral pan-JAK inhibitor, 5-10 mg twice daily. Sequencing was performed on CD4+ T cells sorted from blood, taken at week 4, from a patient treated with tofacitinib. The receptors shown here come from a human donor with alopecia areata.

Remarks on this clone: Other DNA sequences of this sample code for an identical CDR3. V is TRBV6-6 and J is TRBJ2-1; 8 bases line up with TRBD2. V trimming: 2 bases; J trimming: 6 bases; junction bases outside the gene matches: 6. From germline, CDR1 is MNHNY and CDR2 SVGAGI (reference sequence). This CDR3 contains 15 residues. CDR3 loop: CASSYTSGGSNEQFF. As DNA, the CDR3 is TGTGCCAGCAGTTACACTAGCGGAGGGTCCAATGAGCAGTTCTTC.

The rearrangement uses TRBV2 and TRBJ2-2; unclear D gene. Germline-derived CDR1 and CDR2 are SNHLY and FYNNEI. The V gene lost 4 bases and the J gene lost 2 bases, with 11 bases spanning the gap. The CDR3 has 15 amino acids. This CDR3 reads CASSGPWSNTGELFF. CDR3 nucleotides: TGTGCCAGCAGTGGTCCCTGGAGCAACACCGGGGAGCTGTTTTTT. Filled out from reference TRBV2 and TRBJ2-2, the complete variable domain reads EPEVTQTPSHQVTQMGQEVILRCVPISNHLYFYWYRQILGQKVEFLVSFYNNEISEKSEIFDDQFSVERPDGSNFTLKIRSTKLEDSAMYFCASSGPWSNTGELFFGEGSRLTVL.

The CDR3 nucleotides read TGCAGTGCCGCCTCAGTTGAAGCTTTCTTT. This translates into CSAASVEAFF. The chain employs TRBV20-1 and TRBJ1-1; D not certain. This CDR3 comprises 10 residues. V was shortened by 6 bases and J by 7 bases, with 9 bases between the two germline ends. The germline V gene has CDR1 DFQATT and CDR2 SNEGSKA (reference sequence).

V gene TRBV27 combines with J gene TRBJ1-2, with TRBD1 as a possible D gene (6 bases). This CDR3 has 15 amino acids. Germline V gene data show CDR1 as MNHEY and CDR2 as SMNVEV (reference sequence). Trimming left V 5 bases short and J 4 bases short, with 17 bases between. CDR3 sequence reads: CASSELQGGSYGYTF. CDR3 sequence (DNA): TGTGCCAGCAGTGAGTTACAGGGCGGGTCCTATGGCTACACCTTC.

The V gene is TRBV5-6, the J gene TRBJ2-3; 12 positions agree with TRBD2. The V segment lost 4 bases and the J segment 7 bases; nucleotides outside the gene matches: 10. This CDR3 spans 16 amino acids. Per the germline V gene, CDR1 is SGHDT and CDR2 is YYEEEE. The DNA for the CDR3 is TGTGCCAGCAGCAGCACTAGCGGGGGGAAAATAAATACGCAGTATTTT. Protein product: CASSSTSGGKINTQYF. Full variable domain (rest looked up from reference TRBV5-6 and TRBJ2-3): DAGVTQSPTHLIKTRGQQVTLRCSPKSGHDTVSWYQQALGQGPQFIFQYYEEEERQRGNFPDRFSGHQFPNYSSELNVNALLLGDSALYLCASSSTSGGKINTQYFGPGTRLTVL.

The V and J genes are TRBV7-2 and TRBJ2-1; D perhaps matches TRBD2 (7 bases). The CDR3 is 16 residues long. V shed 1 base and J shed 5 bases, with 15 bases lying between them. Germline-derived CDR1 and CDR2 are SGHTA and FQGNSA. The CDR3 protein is CASSLVFAGANNEQFF. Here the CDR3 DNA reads TGTGCCAGCAGCTTAGTTTTTGCGGGGGCCAACAATGAGCAGTTCTTC. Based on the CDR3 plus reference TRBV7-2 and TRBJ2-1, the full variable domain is GAGVSQSPSNKVTEKGKDVELRCDPISGHTALYWYRQSLGQGLEFLIYFQGNSAPDKSGLPSDRFSAERTGGSVSTLTIQRTQQEDSAVYLCASSLVFAGANNEQFFGPGTRLTVL.

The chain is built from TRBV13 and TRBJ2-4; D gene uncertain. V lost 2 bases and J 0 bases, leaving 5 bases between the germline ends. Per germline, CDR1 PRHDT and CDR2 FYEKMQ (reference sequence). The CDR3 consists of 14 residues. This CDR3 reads CASSLRRAKNIQYF. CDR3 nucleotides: TGTGCCAGCAGCTTAAGGAGAGCCAAAAACATTCAGTACTTC.

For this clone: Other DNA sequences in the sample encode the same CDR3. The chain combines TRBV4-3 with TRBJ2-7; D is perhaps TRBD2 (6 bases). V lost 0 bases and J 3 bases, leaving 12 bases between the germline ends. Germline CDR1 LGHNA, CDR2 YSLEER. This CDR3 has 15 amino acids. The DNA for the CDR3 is TGCGCCAGCAGCCAAGATGCGGGACGAAGCTACGAGCAGTACTTC. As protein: CASSQDAGRSYEQYF.

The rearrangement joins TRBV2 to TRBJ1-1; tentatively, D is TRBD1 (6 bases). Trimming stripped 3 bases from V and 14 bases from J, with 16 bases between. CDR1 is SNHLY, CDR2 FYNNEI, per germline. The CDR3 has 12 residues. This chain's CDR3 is CASSEDSQLVFF. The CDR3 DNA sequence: TGTGCCAGCAGTGAGGACAGCCAACTGGTGTTCTTT.

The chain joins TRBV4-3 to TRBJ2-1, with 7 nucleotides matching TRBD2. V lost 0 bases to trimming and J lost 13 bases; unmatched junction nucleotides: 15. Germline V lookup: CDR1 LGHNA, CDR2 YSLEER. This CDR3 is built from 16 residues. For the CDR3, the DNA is TGCGCCAGCAGCCAAGATTATGGGGCTAGCGGTCGAGAACAGTTCTTC. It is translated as CASSQDYGASGREQFF.

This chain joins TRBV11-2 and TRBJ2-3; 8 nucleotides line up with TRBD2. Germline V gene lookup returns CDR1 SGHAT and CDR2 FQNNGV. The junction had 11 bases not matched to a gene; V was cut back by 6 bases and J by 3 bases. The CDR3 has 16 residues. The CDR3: CASSRRPGLETDTQYF. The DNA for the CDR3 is TGTGCCAGCAGTCGTAGACCGGGACTAGAGACAGATACGCAGTATTTT.

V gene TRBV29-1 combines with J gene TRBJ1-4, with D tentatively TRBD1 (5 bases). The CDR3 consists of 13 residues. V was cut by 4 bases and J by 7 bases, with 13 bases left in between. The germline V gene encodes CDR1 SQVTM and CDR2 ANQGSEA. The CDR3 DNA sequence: TGCAGCGTTGTGACAGAGTCGCCTGAAAAACTGTTTTTT. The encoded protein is CSVVTESPEKLFF.

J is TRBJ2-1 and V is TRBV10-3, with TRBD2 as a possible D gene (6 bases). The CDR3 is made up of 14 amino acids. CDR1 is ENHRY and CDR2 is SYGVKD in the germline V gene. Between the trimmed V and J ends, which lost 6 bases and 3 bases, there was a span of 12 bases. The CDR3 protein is CAISPRDFYNEQFF. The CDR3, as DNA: TGTGCCATCAGCCCTCGGGACTTCTACAATGAGCAGTTCTTC.

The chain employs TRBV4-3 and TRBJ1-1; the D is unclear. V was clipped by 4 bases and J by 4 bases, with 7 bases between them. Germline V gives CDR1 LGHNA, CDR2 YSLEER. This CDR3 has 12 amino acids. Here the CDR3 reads CASSLSSTEAFF. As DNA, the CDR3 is TGCGCCAGCAGCCTTTCGAGCACTGAAGCTTTCTTT.

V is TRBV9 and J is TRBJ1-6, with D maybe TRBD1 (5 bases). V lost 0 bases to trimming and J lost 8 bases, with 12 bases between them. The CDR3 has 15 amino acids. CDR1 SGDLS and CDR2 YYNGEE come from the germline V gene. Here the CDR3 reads CASSVGGTGDSPLHF. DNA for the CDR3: TGTGCCAGCAGCGTAGGAGGAACAGGTGATTCACCCCTCCACTTT.

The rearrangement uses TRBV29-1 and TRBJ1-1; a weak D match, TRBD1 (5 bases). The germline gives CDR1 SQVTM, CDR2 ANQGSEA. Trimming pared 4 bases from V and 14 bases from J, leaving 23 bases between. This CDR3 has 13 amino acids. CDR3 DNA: TGCAGCGTTGGACAGTTGGACGGAGGCACGGAGTTCTTT. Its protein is CSVGQLDGGTEFF.

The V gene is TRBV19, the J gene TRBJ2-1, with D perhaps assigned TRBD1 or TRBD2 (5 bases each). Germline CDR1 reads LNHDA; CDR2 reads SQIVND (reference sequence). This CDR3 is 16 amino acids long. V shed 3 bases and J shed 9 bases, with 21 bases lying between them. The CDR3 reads CASSIGTVKGQAEQFF. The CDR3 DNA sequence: TGTGCCAGTAGTATTGGGACGGTGAAGGGGCAAGCTGAGCAGTTCTTC.

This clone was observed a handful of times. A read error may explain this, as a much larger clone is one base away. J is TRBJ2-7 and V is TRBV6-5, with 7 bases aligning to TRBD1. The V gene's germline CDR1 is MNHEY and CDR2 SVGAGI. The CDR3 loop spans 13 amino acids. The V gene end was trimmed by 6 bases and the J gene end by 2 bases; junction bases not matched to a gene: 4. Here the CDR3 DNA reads TGTGCCAGCAGCCGGGACAGAACCTACGAGCAGTACTTC. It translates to CASSRDRTYEQYF.

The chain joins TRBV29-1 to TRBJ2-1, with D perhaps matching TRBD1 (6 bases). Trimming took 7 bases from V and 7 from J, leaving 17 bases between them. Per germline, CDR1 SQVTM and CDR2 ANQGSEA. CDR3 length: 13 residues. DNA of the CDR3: TGCAGCGCTGGGGGCAGGTTAAGGAATGAGCAGTTCTTC. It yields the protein CSAGGRLRNEQFF.

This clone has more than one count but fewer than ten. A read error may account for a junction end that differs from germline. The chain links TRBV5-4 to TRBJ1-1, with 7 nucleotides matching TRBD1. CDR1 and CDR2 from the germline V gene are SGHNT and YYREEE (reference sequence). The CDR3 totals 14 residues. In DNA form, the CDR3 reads TGCGCCAGCAGCTTGGACAGGAAGAACACTGAAGCTTTCTTT. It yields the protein CASSLDRKNTEAFF.

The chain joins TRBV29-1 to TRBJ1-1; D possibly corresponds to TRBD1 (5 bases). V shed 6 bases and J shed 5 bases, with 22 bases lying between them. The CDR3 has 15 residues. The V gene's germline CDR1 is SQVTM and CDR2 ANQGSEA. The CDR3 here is CSVKPAAAGPTEAFF. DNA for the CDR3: TGCAGCGTCAAACCCGCCGCGGCAGGGCCAACTGAAGCTTTCTTT.

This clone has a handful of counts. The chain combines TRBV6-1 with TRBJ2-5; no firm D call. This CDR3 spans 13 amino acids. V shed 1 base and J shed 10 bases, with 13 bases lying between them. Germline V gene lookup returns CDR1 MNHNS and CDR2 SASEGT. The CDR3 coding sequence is TGTGCCAGCAGTGAAGGTGGCTTCGGTATCCAGTACTTC. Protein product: CASSEGGFGIQYF.

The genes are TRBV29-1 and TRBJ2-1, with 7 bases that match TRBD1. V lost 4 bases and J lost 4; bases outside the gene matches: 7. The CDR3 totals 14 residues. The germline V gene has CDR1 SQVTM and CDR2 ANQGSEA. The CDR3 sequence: CSVGSVGQYNEQFF. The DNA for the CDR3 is TGCAGCGTTGGTAGTGTGGGACAGTACAATGAGCAGTTCTTC.

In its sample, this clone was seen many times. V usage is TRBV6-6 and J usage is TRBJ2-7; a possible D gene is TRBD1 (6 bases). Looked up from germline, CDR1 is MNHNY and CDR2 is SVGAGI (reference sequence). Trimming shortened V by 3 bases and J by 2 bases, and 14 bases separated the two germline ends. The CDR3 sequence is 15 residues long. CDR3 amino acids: CASSYGRGSPYEQYF. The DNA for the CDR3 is TGTGCCAGCAGTTATGGCAGGGGTTCTCCCTACGAGCAGTACTTC.

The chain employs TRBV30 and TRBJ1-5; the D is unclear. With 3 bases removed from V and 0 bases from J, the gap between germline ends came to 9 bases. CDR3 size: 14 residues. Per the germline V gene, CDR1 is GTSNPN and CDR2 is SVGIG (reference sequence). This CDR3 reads CAWSILDSNQPQHF. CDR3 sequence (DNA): TGTGCCTGGAGCATTCTCGATAGCAATCAGCCCCAGCATTTT.

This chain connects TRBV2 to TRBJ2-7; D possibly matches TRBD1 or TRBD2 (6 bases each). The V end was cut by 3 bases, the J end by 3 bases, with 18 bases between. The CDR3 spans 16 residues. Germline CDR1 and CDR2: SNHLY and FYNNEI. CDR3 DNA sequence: TGTGCCAGCAGTGAGGGACACTCCGCCGGGGGCTACGAGCAGTACTTC. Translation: CASSEGHSAGGYEQYF.

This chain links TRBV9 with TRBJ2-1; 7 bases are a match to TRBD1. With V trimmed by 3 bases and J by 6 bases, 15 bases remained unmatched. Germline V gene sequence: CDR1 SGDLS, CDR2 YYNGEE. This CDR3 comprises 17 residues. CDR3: CASSAAGTELYGNEQFF. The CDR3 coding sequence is TGTGCCAGCAGCGCGGCCGGGACAGAACTATACGGCAATGAGCAGTTCTTC.

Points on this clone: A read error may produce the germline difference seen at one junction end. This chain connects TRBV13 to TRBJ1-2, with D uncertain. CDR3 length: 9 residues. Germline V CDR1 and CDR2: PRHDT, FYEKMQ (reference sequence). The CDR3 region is CASGFGYTF. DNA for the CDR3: TGTGCCAGCGGCTTTGGCTACACCTTC.

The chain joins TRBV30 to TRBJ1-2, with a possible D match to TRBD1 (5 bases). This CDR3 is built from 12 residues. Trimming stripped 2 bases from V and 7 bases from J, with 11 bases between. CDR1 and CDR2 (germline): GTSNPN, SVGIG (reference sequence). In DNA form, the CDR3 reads TGTGCCTGGAGTCGGGGGATGGCTGGCTACACCTTC. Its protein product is CAWSRGMAGYTF.

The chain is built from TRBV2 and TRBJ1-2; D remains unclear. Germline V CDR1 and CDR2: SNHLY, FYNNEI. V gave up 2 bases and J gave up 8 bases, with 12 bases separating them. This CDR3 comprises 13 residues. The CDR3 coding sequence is TGTGCCAGCAGTGAACGTGGGCTTCAGGGCTACACCTTC. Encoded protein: CASSERGLQGYTF.